Given below is one TCR beta chain in context. Trimming left V 8 bases short and J 0 bases short, with 8 bases between. The CDR3 runs to 12 residues. The sample comes from a study of blood T cells in healthy people across ages. Through a sample-barcoded 5' primer and a J-beta primer mix, a second PCR was run for roughly 6 to 11 cycles. TCRdb processed the 5' RACE reads anew with MiXCR; each CDR3 protein has one entry. The sample holds some 1.5 million distinct CDR3 sequences, 35% to 45% seen once. Healthy Caucasians from Russia aged about 6 to 90 served as donors. The sample comprised blood. The sequence derives from a young woman in good health. This chain joins TRBV12-3 or TRBV12-4 and TRBJ2-7; no definite D call. CDR3 coding DNA: TGTGCCAGCGCTCCTCACTCCTACGAGCAGTACTTC. Translation gives CASAPHSYEQYF.